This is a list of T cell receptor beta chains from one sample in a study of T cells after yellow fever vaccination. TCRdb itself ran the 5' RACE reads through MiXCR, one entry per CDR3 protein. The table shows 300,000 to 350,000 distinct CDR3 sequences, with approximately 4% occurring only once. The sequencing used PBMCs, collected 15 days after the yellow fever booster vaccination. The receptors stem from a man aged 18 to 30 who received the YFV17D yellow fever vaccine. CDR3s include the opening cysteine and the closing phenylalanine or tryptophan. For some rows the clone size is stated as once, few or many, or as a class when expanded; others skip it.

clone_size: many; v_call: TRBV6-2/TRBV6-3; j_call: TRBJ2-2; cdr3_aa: CASSYRDTGELFF
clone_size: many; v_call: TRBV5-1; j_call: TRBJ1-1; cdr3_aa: CASSSGSFGSEAFF
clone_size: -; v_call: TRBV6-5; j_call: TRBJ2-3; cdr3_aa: CASSYDRNTDTQYF
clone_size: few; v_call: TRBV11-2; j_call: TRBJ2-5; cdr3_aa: CASSKKTGTGATETQYF
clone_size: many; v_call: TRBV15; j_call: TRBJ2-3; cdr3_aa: CATRAERFTDTQYF
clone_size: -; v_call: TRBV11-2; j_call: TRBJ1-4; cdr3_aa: CASSPALAEKLFF
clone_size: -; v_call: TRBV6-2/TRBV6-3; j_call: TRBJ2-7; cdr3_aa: CASSGWRGPHDEQYF
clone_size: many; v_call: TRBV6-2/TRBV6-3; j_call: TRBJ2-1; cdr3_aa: CASSGLRAGVYNEQFF
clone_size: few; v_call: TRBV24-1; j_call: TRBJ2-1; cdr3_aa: CATSESGTSSYNEQFF
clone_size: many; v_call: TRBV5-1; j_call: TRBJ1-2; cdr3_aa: CASRGDRGYGYTF
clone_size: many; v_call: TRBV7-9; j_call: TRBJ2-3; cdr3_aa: CASSGDRWDTQYF
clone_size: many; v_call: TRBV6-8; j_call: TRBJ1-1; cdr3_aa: CASSYLFVGGGDTEAFF
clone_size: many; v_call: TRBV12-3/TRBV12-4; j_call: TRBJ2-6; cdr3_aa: CASSLGGTGANVLTF
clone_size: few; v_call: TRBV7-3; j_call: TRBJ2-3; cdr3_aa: CASSSSRGPRSDVTQYF
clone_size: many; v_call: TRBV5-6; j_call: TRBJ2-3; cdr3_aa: CASSLRQGAISDTQYF
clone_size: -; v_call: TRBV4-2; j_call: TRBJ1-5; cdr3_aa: CASSQADRNQPQHF
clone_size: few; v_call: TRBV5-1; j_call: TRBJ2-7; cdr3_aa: CASSLQTGDYEQYF